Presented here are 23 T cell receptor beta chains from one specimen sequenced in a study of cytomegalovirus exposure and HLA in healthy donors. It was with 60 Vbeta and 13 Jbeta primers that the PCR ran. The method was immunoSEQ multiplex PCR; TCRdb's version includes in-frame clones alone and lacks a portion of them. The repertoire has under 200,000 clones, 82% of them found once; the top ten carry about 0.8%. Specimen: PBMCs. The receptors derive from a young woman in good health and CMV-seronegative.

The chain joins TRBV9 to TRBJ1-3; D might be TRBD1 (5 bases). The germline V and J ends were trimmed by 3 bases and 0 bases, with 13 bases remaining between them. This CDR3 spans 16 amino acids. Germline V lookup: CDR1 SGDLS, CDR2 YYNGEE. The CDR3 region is CASSEAGYYSGNTIYF. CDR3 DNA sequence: TGTGCCAGCAGCGAAGCAGGGTACTACTCTGGAAACACCATATATTTT.

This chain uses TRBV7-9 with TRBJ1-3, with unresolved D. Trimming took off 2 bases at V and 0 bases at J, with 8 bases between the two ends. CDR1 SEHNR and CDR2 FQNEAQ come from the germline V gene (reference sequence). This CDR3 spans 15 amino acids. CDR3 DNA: TGTGCCAGCAGCTTAACGAGTTACTCTGGAAACACCATATATTTT. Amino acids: CASSLTSYSGNTIYF.

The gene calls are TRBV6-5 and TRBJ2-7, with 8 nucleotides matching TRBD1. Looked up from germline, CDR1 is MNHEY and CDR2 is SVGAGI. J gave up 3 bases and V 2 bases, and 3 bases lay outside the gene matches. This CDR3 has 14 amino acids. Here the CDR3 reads CASSYGDRGYEQYF. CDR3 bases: TGTGCCAGCAGTTACGGCGACAGGGGCTACGAGCAGTACTTC.

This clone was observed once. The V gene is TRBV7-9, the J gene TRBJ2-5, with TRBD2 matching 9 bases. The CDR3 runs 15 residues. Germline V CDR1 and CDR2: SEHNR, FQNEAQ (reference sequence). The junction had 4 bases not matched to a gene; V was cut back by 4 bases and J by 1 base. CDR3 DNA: TGTGCCAGCAGCTATCTAGCGGGGCCCCAAGAGACCCAGTACTTC. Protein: CASSYLAGPQETQYF.

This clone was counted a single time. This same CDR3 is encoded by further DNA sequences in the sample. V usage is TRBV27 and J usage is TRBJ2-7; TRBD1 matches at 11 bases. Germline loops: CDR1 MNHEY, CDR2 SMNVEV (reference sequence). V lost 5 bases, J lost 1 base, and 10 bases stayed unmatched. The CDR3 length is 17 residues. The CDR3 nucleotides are TGTGCCAGCAGTCCCGCGCCGGGGACAGGGGGTTCCTACGAGCAGTACTTC. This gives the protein CASSPAPGTGGSYEQYF.

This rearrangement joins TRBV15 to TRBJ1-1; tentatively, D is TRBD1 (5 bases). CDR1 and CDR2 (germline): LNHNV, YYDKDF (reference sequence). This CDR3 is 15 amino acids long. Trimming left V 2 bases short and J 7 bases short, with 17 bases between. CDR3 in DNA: TGTGCCACCAGCAGATCCACGGACATATACGATGAAGCTTTCTTT. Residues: CATSRSTDIYDEAFF.

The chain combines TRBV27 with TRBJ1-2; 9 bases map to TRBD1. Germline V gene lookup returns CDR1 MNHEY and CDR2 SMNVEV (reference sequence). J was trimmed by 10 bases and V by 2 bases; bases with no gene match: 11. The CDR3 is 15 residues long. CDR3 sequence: CASSLTGGLQVDYTF. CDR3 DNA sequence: TGTGCCAGCAGTTTAACAGGGGGCCTACAAGTGGACTACACCTTC.

CDR3 amino acids: CASSEGERLLGGELFF. CDR3 in DNA: TGTGCCAGCAGTGAAGGAGAAAGACTCCTTGGCGGGGAGCTGTTTTTT. The J gene is TRBJ2-2, the V gene TRBV2; D is ambiguous. The CDR3 runs to 16 residues. In germline, CDR1 is SNHLY, CDR2 FYNNEI. V was shortened by 1 base and J by 7 bases, with 16 bases between the two germline ends. Full variable domain (rest looked up from reference TRBV2 and TRBJ2-2): EPEVTQTPSHQVTQMGQEVILRCVPISNHLYFYWYRQILGQKVEFLVSFYNNEISEKSEIFDDQFSVERPDGSNFTLKIRSTKLEDSAMYFCASSEGERLLGGELFFGEGSRLTVL.

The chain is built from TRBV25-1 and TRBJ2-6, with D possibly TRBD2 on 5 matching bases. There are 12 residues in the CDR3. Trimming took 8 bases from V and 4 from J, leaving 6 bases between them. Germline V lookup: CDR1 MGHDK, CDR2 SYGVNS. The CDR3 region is CASSGGANVLTF. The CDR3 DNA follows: TGTGCCAGCTCGGGAGGGGCCAACGTCCTGACTTTC.

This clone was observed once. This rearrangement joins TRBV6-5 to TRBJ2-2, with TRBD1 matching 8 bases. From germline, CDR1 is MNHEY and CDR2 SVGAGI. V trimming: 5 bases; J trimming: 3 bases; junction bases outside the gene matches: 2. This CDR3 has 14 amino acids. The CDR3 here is CASSPRGHTGELFF. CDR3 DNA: TGTGCCAGCAGTCCCAGGGGGCACACCGGGGAGCTGTTTTTT.

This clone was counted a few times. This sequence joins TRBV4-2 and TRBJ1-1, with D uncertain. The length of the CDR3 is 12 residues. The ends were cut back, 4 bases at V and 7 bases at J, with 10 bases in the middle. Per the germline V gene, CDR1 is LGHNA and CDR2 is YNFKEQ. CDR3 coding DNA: TGTGCCAGCAGCCCCCTGGGGAGTGAAGCTTTCTTT. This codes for CASSPLGSEAFF.

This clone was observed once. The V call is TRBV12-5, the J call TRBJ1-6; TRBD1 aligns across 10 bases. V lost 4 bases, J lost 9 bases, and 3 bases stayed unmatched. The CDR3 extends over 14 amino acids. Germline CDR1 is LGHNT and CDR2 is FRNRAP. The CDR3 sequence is CASGWGQGISPLHF. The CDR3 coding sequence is TGTGCTAGTGGTTGGGGACAGGGGATTTCACCCCTCCACTTT.

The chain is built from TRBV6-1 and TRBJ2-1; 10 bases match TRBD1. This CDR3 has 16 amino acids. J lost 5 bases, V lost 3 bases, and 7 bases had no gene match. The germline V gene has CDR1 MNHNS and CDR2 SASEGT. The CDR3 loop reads CASSEVRDRGNNEQFF. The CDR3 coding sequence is TGTGCCAGCAGTGAGGTTCGGGACAGGGGTAACAATGAGCAGTTCTTC.

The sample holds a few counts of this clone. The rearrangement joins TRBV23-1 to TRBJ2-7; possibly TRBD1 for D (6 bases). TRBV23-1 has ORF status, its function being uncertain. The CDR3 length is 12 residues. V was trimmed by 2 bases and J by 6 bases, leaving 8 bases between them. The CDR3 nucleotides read TGCGCCAGCAGTCAACCGACAGGCGAGCAGTACTTC. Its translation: CASSQPTGEQYF.

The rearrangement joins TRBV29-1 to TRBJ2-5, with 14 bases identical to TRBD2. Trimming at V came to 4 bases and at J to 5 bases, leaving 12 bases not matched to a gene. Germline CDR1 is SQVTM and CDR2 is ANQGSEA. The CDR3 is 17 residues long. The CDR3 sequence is CSVAPQGLAGVGETQYF. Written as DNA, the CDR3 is TGCAGCGTTGCCCCCCAGGGACTAGCGGGAGTAGGGGAGACCCAGTACTTC.

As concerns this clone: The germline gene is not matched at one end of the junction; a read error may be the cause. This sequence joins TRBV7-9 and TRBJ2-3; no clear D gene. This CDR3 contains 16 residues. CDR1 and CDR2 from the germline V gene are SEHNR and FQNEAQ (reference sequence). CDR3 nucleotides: TGTTCCAGCAGCTTAGGCTCGTTAGATAGCACAGATACGCAGTATTTT. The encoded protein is CSSSLGSLDSTDTQYF.

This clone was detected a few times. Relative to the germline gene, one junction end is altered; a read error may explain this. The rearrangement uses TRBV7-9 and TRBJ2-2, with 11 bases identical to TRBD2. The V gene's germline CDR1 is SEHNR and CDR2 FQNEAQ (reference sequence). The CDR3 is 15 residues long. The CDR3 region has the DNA TGTGCCAGCAGCTCGACTAGCGGGAACCCCGGGGAGCTGTTTTTT. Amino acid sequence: CASSSTSGNPGELFF.

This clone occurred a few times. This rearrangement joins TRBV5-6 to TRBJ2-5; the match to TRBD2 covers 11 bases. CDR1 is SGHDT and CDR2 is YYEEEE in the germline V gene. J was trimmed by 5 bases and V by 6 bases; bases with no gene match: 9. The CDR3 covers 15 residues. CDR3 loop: CASTPTSGAGETQYF. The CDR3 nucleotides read TGTGCCAGCACCCCGACTAGCGGGGCGGGGGAGACCCAGTACTTC.

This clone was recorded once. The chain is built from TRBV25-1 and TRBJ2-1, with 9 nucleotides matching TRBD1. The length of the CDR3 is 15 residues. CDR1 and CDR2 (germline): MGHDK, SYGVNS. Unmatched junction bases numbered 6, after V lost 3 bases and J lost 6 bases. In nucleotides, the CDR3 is TGTGCCAGCAGTGAGCAACAGGGGGCGCGCAATGAGCAGTTCTTC. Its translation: CASSEQQGARNEQFF.

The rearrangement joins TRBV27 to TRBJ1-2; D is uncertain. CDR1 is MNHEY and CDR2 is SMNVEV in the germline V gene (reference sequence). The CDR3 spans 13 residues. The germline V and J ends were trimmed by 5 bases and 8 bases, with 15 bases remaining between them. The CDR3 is CASSKRRLGGYTF. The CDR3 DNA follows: TGTGCCAGCAGTAAACGGAGATTAGGAGGCTACACCTTC.

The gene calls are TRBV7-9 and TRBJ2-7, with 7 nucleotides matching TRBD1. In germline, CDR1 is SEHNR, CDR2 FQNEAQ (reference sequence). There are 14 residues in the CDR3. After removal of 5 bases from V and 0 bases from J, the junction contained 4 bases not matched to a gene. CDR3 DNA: TGTGCCAGCAGCCTGAGACAGGGCTCCTACGAGCAGTACTTC. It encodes CASSLRQGSYEQYF.

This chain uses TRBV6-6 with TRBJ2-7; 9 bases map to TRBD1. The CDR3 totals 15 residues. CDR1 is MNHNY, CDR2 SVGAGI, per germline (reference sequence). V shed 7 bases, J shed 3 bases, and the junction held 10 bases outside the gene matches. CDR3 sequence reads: CASTMGGTGNYEQYF. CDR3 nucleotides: TGTGCCAGCACCATGGGCGGGACAGGGAACTACGAGCAGTACTTC.

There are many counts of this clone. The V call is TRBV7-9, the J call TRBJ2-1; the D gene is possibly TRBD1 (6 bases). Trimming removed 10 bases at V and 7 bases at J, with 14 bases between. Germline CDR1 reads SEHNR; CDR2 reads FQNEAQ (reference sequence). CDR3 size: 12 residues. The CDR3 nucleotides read TGTGCCATTACCGGGACACCGAATGAGCAGTTCTTC. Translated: CAITGTPNEQFF.